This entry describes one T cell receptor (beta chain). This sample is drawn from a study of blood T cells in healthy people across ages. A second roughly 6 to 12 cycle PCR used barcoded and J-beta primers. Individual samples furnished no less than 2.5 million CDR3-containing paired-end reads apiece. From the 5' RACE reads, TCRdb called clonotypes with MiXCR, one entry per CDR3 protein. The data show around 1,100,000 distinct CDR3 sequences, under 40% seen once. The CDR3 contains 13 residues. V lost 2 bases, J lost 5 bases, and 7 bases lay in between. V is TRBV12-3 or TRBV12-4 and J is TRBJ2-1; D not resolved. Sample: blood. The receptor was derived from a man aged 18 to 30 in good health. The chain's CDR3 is CASSLREDNEQFF. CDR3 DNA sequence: TGTGCCAGCAGTTTAAGAGAAGACAATGAGCAGTTCTTC.